Given below is one T cell receptor (beta chain) in context. Assay: immunoSEQ multiplex PCR; the TCRdb copy retains only in-frame clones and omits some. The sample has roughly 100,000 clones; 83% are singletons. Germline CDR1 is SGHNT and CDR2 is YYREEE (reference sequence). The CDR3 has 15 amino acids. V lost 4 bases and J lost 4; bases outside the gene matches: 5. These data come from a study of control samples from healthy donors and cancer patients. The J gene is TRBJ2-1, the V gene TRBV5-4; TRBD1 agrees at 10 bases. Input material: blood. The receptor comes from a woman aged 45 to 65 in good health. The chain's CDR3 is CASSRDRGLYNEQFF. Here the CDR3 DNA reads TGTGCCAGCAGCCGGGACAGGGGACTTTACAATGAGCAGTTCTTC. Combining the CDR3 with reference TRBV5-4 and TRBJ2-1 gives the whole variable domain ETGVTQSPTHLIKTRGQQVTLRCSSQSGHNTVSWYQQALGQGPQFIFQYYREEENGRGNFPPRFSGLQFPNYSSELNVNALELDDSALYLCASSRDRGLYNEQFFGPGTRLTVL.